This T cell receptor beta chain was identified during a study of post-analysis software for immune sequencing data. Regarding the study as a whole: By F measure, samples from a shared preparation batch strongly co-clustered. Five or six TRBV segments, TRBV5-6, TRBV5-1 and TRBV20-1 among them, were found more frequent in patients than controls.

This CDR3 has 14 residues. After removal of 6 bases from V and 5 bases from J, the junction contained 8 bases not matched to a gene. Unique-molecular-identifier-tagged TCR beta cDNA libraries were used. With about 0.95 to 11 million T cells as the source, a few hundred thousand cDNA molecules resulted. TCRdb itself ran the PCR reads through MiXCR, one entry per CDR3 protein. This sample has roughly 870,000 distinct CDR3 sequences, with about 50% found just once. On this clonotype: Its antigen remains unknown.

The TCR comes from a girl under 18 with multiple sclerosis. The specimen sequenced was blood. This chain connects TRBV12-3 or TRBV12-4 to TRBJ1-1, with 8 bases lining up with TRBD1. The CDR3 nucleotides read TGTGCCAGCAGGCCCGGACAGGGCGGAACTGAAGCTTTCTTT. It encodes CASRPGQGGTEAFF.